This is a list of T cell receptor beta chains from one sample in a study of regulatory T cells in long-lasting Graves disease. TCRdb re-analysed the multiplex PCR reads in MiXCR, keeping a single row per CDR3 protein. The sample yields about 290,000 distinct CDR3 sequences, 20% to 25% seen once. The specimen comprised peripheral blood mononuclear cells (PBMCs), sampled when the disease was refractory, from a patient treated with antithyroid drugs. The receptors derive from a female donor with Graves disease. The CDR3 runs from the conserved cysteine through the conserved F or W. The D gene is left open where the match is weak. Rows give clone size only sometimes, using once, few, many, or a class for an expanded clone.

d_call: NA; clone_size: NA; j_call: TRBJ1-1; v_call: TRBV15; cdr3_aa: CATSRPRGGITEAFF; cdr3_nt: TGTGCCACCAGCAGGCCACGGGGAGGAATCACTGAAGCTTTCTTT
d_call: TRBD1; clone_size: many; j_call: TRBJ1-2; v_call: TRBV6-1; cdr3_aa: CASSTGQGGYGYTF; cdr3_nt: TGTGCCAGCAGCACAGGACAGGGGGGATATGGCTACACCTTC
d_call: NA; clone_size: NA; j_call: TRBJ2-7; v_call: TRBV6-5; cdr3_aa: CASSYSREVYEQYF; cdr3_nt: TGTGCCAGCAGTTACTCAAGGGAGGTCTACGAGCAGTACTTC
d_call: TRBD2; clone_size: NA; j_call: TRBJ2-1; v_call: TRBV27; cdr3_aa: CASSWSGEPGPYNEQFF; cdr3_nt: TGTGCCAGCAGCTGGAGCGGGGAGCCTGGTCCCTACAATGAGCAGTTCTTC
d_call: TRBD2; clone_size: NA; j_call: TRBJ2-1; v_call: TRBV12-5; cdr3_aa: CASGLPPGTSGISSYNEQFF; cdr3_nt: TGTGCTAGTGGTCTGCCCCCAGGGACTAGCGGGATTAGCTCCTACAATGAGCAGTTCTTC
d_call: NA; clone_size: NA; j_call: TRBJ2-2; v_call: TRBV7-9; cdr3_aa: CASSLDPQGELFF; cdr3_nt: TGTGCCAGCAGCTTAGATCCCCAGGGGGAGCTGTTTTTT
d_call: NA; clone_size: many; j_call: TRBJ1-6; v_call: TRBV28; cdr3_aa: CASSPPPPGRIDSPLHF; cdr3_nt: TGTGCCAGCAGTCCTCCCCCCCCGGGCAGGATAGATTCACCCCTCCACTTT
d_call: TRBD1; clone_size: few; j_call: TRBJ2-2; v_call: TRBV5-1; cdr3_aa: CASQQGSNTGELFF; cdr3_nt: TGCGCCAGCCAACAGGGGTCGAACACCGGGGAGCTGTTTTTT
d_call: TRBD1; clone_size: few; j_call: TRBJ1-1; v_call: TRBV27; cdr3_aa: CASSSSGGGRTEAFF; cdr3_nt: TGTGCCAGCAGTTCTTCAGGGGGCGGACGCACTGAAGCTTTCTTT
d_call: NA; clone_size: NA; j_call: TRBJ1-1; v_call: TRBV10-3; cdr3_aa: CAISDGYTPTEAFF; cdr3_nt: TGTGCCATCAGTGATGGGTACACCCCCACTGAAGCTTTCTTT
d_call: NA; clone_size: few; j_call: TRBJ1-4; v_call: TRBV7-9; cdr3_aa: CASMGGSGEKLFF; cdr3_nt: TGTGCCAGCATGGGCGGGTCGGGAGAAAAACTGTTTTTT
d_call: TRBD1; clone_size: few; j_call: TRBJ1-5; v_call: TRBV19; cdr3_aa: CASRGTGVLRNQPQHF; cdr3_nt: TGTGCCAGTAGGGGGACAGGGGTCTTAAGAAATCAGCCCCAGCATTTT
d_call: TRBD1; clone_size: few; j_call: TRBJ1-3; v_call: TRBV3-1; cdr3_aa: CASSRKTGPGNTIYF; cdr3_nt: TGTGCCAGCAGCCGGAAGACAGGGCCTGGAAACACCATATATTTT
d_call: TRBD1; clone_size: few; j_call: TRBJ1-4; v_call: TRBV28; cdr3_aa: CASRSTGGESEKLFF; cdr3_nt: TGTGCCAGCAGATCCACAGGGGGCGAATCTGAAAAACTGTTTTTT
d_call: NA; clone_size: NA; j_call: TRBJ2-3; v_call: TRBV27; cdr3_aa: CASSLSTPLTGARTDTQYF; cdr3_nt: TGTGCCAGCAGTTTATCGACTCCCTTGACAGGAGCCCGCACAGATACGCAGTATTTT
d_call: NA; clone_size: many; j_call: TRBJ1-5; v_call: TRBV28; cdr3_aa: CASSLGFRNQPQHF; cdr3_nt: TGTGCCAGCAGTTTGGGGTTTCGCAATCAGCCCCAGCATTTT
d_call: NA; clone_size: many; j_call: TRBJ1-1; v_call: TRBV2; cdr3_aa: CASSGQANTEAFF; cdr3_nt: TGTGCCAGCAGTGGACAGGCAAACACTGAAGCTTTCTTT
d_call: TRBD1; clone_size: once; j_call: TRBJ1-1; v_call: TRBV30; cdr3_aa: CAWTPTGDTEAFF; cdr3_nt: TGTGCCTGGACCCCGACAGGGGACACTGAAGCTTTCTTT
d_call: TRBD1; clone_size: many; j_call: TRBJ2-7; v_call: TRBV28; cdr3_aa: CASTRSGRDRTYEQYF; cdr3_nt: TGTGCCAGCACCCGCAGTGGTAGGGACAGGACCTACGAGCAGTACTTC
d_call: TRBD2; clone_size: NA; j_call: TRBJ2-1; v_call: TRBV5-4; cdr3_aa: CASSTGTSGYNEQFF; cdr3_nt: TGTGCCAGCAGCACCGGGACTAGCGGTTACAATGAGCAGTTCTTC
d_call: TRBD2; clone_size: few; j_call: TRBJ2-7; v_call: TRBV20-1; cdr3_aa: CSAGPSGSYEQYF; cdr3_nt: TGCAGTGCTGGCCCTAGCGGGAGCTACGAGCAGTACTTC
d_call: NA; clone_size: many; j_call: TRBJ1-2; v_call: TRBV27; cdr3_aa: CASRAGLDGYTF; cdr3_nt: TGTGCCAGCAGGGCAGGGCTAGATGGCTACACCTTC
d_call: NA; clone_size: NA; j_call: TRBJ2-2; v_call: TRBV12-3/TRBV12-4; cdr3_aa: CASSLSWRAGELFF; cdr3_nt: TGTGCCAGCAGTTTATCGTGGCGAGCCGGGGAGCTGTTTTTT
d_call: NA; clone_size: once; j_call: TRBJ2-7; v_call: TRBV28; cdr3_aa: CASSPLTEQYF; cdr3_nt: TGTGCCAGCAGCCCGCTTACAGAGCAGTACTTC
d_call: NA; clone_size: few; j_call: TRBJ2-1; v_call: TRBV7-9; cdr3_aa: CASSTTPHNEQFF; cdr3_nt: TGTGCCAGCAGCACCACCCCCCACAATGAGCAGTTCTTC
d_call: NA; clone_size: few; j_call: TRBJ1-5; v_call: TRBV19; cdr3_aa: CASRAQGGQPQHF; cdr3_nt: TGTGCCAGTAGAGCACAGGGCGGGCAGCCCCAGCATTTT
d_call: TRBD2; clone_size: few; j_call: TRBJ2-2; v_call: TRBV6-2/TRBV6-3; cdr3_aa: CASSGPGSGSGELFF; cdr3_nt: TGTGCCAGCAGTGGCCCGGGTAGCGGGAGTGGGGAGCTGTTTTTT
d_call: TRBD2; clone_size: NA; j_call: TRBJ2-7; v_call: TRBV20-1; cdr3_aa: CSARVHGTSAYEQYF; cdr3_nt: TGCAGTGCTAGAGTCCACGGGACTAGCGCCTACGAGCAGTACTTC
d_call: NA; clone_size: NA; j_call: TRBJ1-2; v_call: TRBV10-3; cdr3_aa: CAIAEGDYGYTF; cdr3_nt: TGTGCCATCGCTGAAGGGGACTATGGCTACACCTTC
d_call: NA; clone_size: many; j_call: TRBJ2-3; v_call: TRBV28; cdr3_aa: CASRSIDTQYF; cdr3_nt: TGTGCCAGCAGGTCAATAGATACGCAGTATTTT
d_call: NA; clone_size: many; j_call: TRBJ2-1; v_call: TRBV12-3/TRBV12-4; cdr3_aa: CASSLVNEQFF; cdr3_nt: TGTGCCAGCAGTTTAGTCAATGAGCAGTTCTTC
d_call: TRBD2; clone_size: NA; j_call: TRBJ2-3; v_call: TRBV7-2; cdr3_aa: CASSLSLAVTDTQYF; cdr3_nt: TGTGCCAGCAGCTTATCACTAGCGGTCACAGATACGCAGTATTTT